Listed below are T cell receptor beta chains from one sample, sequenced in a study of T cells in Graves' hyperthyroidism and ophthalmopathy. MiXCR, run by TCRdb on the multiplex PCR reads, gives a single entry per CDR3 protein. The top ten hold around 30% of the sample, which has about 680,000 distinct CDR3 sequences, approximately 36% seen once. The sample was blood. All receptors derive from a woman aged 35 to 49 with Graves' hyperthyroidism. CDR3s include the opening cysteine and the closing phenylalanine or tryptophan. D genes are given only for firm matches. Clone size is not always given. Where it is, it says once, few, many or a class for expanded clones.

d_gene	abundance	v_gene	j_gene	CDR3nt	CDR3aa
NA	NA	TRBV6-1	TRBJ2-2	TGTGCCAGCAGAAAAGTTACCACCGGGGAGCTGTTTTTT	CASRKVTTGELFF
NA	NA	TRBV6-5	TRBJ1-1	TGTGCCAGCAGTGATCCTGCAGGGAACACTGAAGCTTTCTTT	CASSDPAGNTEAFF
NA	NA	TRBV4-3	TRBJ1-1	TGCGCCAGCAGCCAAGATGGGCGGAGGACACTGAACACTGAAGCTTTCTTT	CASSQDGRRTLNTEAFF
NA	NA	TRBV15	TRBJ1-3	TGTGCCAGCAGCCGCCGAGGGTCGGCTTCTGGAAACACCATATATTTT	CASSRRGSASGNTIYF
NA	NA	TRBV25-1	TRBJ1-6	TGTGCCAGCAGGGGGCCGGGGCAGGGGTATTCACCCCTCCACTTT	CASRGPGQGYSPLHF
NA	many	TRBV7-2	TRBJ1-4	TGTGCCAGCAGCTCCGACAGGACCCTAGGGACGTTTTTT	CASSSDRTLGTFF
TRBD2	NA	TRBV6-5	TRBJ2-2	TGTGCCAGCAGTTACGGTGGGAGGGGTACCGGGGAGCTGTTTTTT	CASSYGGRGTGELFF
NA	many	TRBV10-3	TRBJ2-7	TGTGCCATCAGTGAGACAGGGTCCTACGAGCAGTACTTC	CAISETGSYEQYF
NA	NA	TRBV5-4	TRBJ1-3	TGTGCCAGCAGCTTGGCGATTAGCTCTGGAAACACCATATATTTT	CASSLAISSGNTIYF
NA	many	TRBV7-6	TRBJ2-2	TGTGCCAGCAGCGAACAGGGCTTAGCCGGGGAGCTGTTTTTT	CASSEQGLAGELFF
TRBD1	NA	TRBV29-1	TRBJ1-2	TGCAGCTACGGACAGGGAAGTGGCTACACCTTC	CSYGQGSGYTF
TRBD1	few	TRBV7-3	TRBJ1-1	TGTGCCAGCAGCCAAGAGTGGACAGGGAGAACTGAAGCTTTCTTT	CASSQEWTGRTEAFF